The 5 T cell receptor beta chains below all came from one sample that was sequenced in a study of blood T cell repertoires in COVID-19. The table came from immunoSEQ multiplex PCR; TCRdb's copy has only in-frame clones and leaves some out. Of 150,000 to 200,000 clones listed, around four fifths are singletons. Sequencing used peripheral blood. These receptors originate from a woman in her 70s with COVID-19, enrolled during active disease.

Written as DNA, the CDR3 is TGTGCCAGCAGTTTATTGCAGGGGATCAATCAGCCCCAGCATTTT. This codes for CASSLLQGINQPQHF. V gene TRBV28 combines with J gene TRBJ1-5, with TRBD1 as a possible D gene (6 bases). V shed 1 base and J shed 3 bases, with 10 bases lying between them. Germline loops: CDR1 MDHEN, CDR2 SYDVKM. CDR3 length equals 15 residues. The full variable domain, its missing parts supplied by reference TRBV28 and TRBJ1-5, is DVKVTQSSRYLVKRTGEKVFLECVQDMDHENMFWYRQDPGLGLRLIYFSYDVKMKEKGDIPEGYSVSREKKERFSLILESASTNQTSMYLCASSLLQGINQPQHFGDGTRLSIL.

This clone was detected once. The chain combines TRBV5-6 with TRBJ1-2; 7 nucleotides line up with TRBD1. Germline assignment: CDR1 SGHDT and CDR2 YYEEEE. This CDR3 comprises 16 residues. The junction had 15 bases not matched to a gene; V was cut back by 1 base and J by 9 bases. The CDR3 protein is CASSLYQGQGVLSYTF. The DNA of the CDR3 is TGTGCCAGCAGCTTGTACCAGGGGCAGGGGGTCCTGAGCTACACCTTC.

DNA of the CDR3: TGCGCCAGCAGCCTTCGCTCTATAGGGACTACCACGAACACCGGGGAGCTGTTTTTT. Translation gives CASSLRSIGTTTNTGELFF. This chain connects TRBV5-1 to TRBJ2-2; 7 bases line up with TRBD2. After removal of 4 bases from V and 0 bases from J, the junction contained 15 bases not matched to a gene. The length of the CDR3 is 19 residues. Per germline, CDR1 SGHRS and CDR2 YFSETQ.

The chain recombines TRBV5-1 with TRBJ2-7; TRBD2 matches 8 bases. Unmatched junction bases numbered 6, after V lost 0 bases and J lost 4 bases. The CDR3 consists of 15 residues. In germline, CDR1 is SGHRS, CDR2 YFSETQ. The CDR3 region has the DNA TGCGCCAGCAGCTTGGGTGGACTAGCTGCATACGAGCAGTACTTC. Translated: CASSLGGLAAYEQYF.

The rearrangement joins TRBV7-9 to TRBJ2-2; TRBD1 matches at 11 bases. This CDR3 contains 15 residues. With V trimmed by 6 bases and J by 2 bases, 2 bases remained unmatched. Germline values: CDR1 SEHNR, CDR2 FQNEAQ (reference sequence). CDR3 loop: CASRRTGGNTGELFF. CDR3 DNA: TGTGCCAGCAGAAGGACAGGGGGCAACACCGGGGAGCTGTTTTTT.